One sample yielded the 3 T cell receptor beta chains listed below, sequenced in a study of radiation and T cells in renal cell carcinoma. Clones were read by immunoSEQ multiplex PCR, and TCRdb kept only the in-frame ones, dropping some. The top ten clones hold 5.8% of a sample with 100,000 to 150,000 clones, roughly four fifths of them seen once. Time point in this sample: blood 2 weeks post-SBRT. Treatment noted: 15 Gy SBRT to primary tumor, nephrectomy 4 weeks later. The input for sequencing was blood, taken from a patient whose treatment included radiotherapy and nephrectomy. These receptors all stem from a man between 45 and 60 years old with renal cell carcinoma.

The V and J genes are TRBV19 and TRBJ2-5, with 7 positions matching TRBD2. This CDR3 comprises 13 residues. Germline CDR1 LNHDA, CDR2 SQIVND (reference sequence). Losses at the gene ends were 5 bases for V and 4 bases for J; bases not matched to a gene: 4. The CDR3: CASSEGGAETQYF. CDR3 DNA: TGTGCCAGTAGTGAGGGAGGGGCAGAGACCCAGTACTTC. Filled out from reference TRBV19 and TRBJ2-5, the complete variable domain reads DGGITQSPKYLFRKEGQNVTLSCEQNLNHDAMYWYRQDPGQGLRLIYYSQIVNDFQKGDIAEGYSVSREKKESFPLTVTSAQKNPTAFYLCASSEGGAETQYFGPGTRLLVL.

The chain combines TRBV19 with TRBJ1-2, with TRBD1 identical over 10 bases. This CDR3 is built from 13 residues. V dropped 5 bases and J dropped 5; count of bases not matched to a gene: 2. Germline CDR1 is LNHDA and CDR2 is SQIVND (reference sequence). The CDR3 protein is CASSWDRGYGYTF. The CDR3 DNA reads TGTGCCAGTAGTTGGGACAGGGGTTATGGCTACACCTTC.

This sequence joins TRBV5-4 and TRBJ1-4; the D gene is possibly TRBD1 (5 bases). V gave up 2 bases and J gave up 0 bases, with 11 bases separating them. CDR3 length: 16 amino acids. CDR1 and CDR2 from the germline V gene are SGHNT and YYREEE (reference sequence). CDR3 DNA sequence: TGTGCCAGCAGCTTCACCGGGACCCCAACTAATGAAAAACTGTTTTTT. Translation gives CASSFTGTPTNEKLFF.